These T cell receptor beta chains were read from a single sample in a study of blood T cell repertoires in COVID-19. Using immunoSEQ multiplex PCR, the repertoire was profiled, and TCRdb retains in-frame clones only, with some absent. The sample contains a few hundred thousand clones, approximately 86% of which appear only once. Sequenced sample: peripheral blood. These receptor sequences come from a man aged 18 to 30 with active or convalescent COVID-19. Both conserved end residues are part of each CDR3. A D gene is named only where the DNA matches it firmly. Size is omitted from some rows. Given values are once, few, many or a class for expanded clones.

14,TRBJ1-2,.,TRBV28,TRBD1,TGTGCCAGCACCCTGGACAGGGAGGACTATGGCTACACCTTC,CASTLDREDYGYTF
12,TRBJ2-1,.,TRBV6-5,TRBD1,TGTGCCAGCATGGGACAGGGGAGTGAGCAGTTCTTC,CASMGQGSEQFF
16,TRBJ1-2,.,TRBV5-6,.,TGTGCCAGCAGCTTAGGTTTAGGGGGTGGCGGCTATGGCTACACCTTC,CASSLGLGGGGYGYTF
15,TRBJ2-7,.,TRBV6-2/TRBV6-3,.,TGTGCCAGCAGTGGGAGGAGGGCCTCACTCTACGAGCAGTACTTC,CASSGRRASLYEQYF
13,TRBJ1-1,.,TRBV5-4,.,TGTGCCAGCAGCCTTCCCAGGGGTTCTGAAGCTTTCTTT,CASSLPRGSEAFF
14,TRBJ2-1,.,TRBV11-3,TRBD2,TGTGCCAGTGGGAGCGGGAGGGTCAGGAATGAGCAGTTCTTC,CASGSGRVRNEQFF
15,TRBJ2-1,.,TRBV7-2,TRBD1,TGTGCCAGCAGCTTCGGATGGGGCAGGGGGAATGAGCAGTTCTTC,CASSFGWGRGNEQFF
15,TRBJ1-2,.,TRBV25-1,TRBD1,TGTGCCAGCAGTGATCGTAGGGGGCTTGACTATGGCTACACCTTC,CASSDRRGLDYGYTF
11,TRBJ2-2,.,TRBV4-2,.,TGTGCCAGCAGCTTTCACGGGGAGCTGTTTTTT,CASSFHGELFF
15,TRBJ2-3,.,TRBV5-6,TRBD1,TGTGCCAGCAGCTTGGGAGGGGGCGGCACAGATACGCAGTATTTT,CASSLGGGGTDTQYF
14,TRBJ2-3,.,TRBV29-1,TRBD1,TGCAGCGTTCTCGCACAGGGGGGCGCAGATACGCAGTATTTT,CSVLAQGGADTQYF
16,TRBJ2-2,.,TRBV6-2/TRBV6-3,.,TGTGCCAGCAGTTACTTGCGGCCAGAAAACACCGGGGAGCTGTTTTTT,CASSYLRPENTGELFF
12,TRBJ1-5,.,TRBV19,.,TGTGCCAGTGGCAGGGGTGATCAGCCCCAGCATTTT,CASGRGDQPQHF
15,TRBJ1-5,.,TRBV21-1,.,TGTGCCAGCAGCAAAGGTACTAACAGCAATCAGCCCCAGCATTTT,CASSKGTNSNQPQHF
15,TRBJ2-1,.,TRBV29-1,TRBD2,TGCAGCGCTCGGGGGAGCGGGGGGACCTACAATGAGCAGTTCTTC,CSARGSGGTYNEQFF
13,TRBJ2-5,.,TRBV13,.,TGTGCCAGCAGCGCCTCCTACGAAGAGACCCAGTACTTC,CASSASYEETQYF
14,TRBJ2-2,.,TRBV11-2,.,TGTGCCAGCAGCCGTAGCAGGAACACCGGGGAGCTGTTTTTT,CASSRSRNTGELFF
12,TRBJ1-1,once,TRBV7-2,TRBD1,TGTGCCAGCAGCACAGGGGGGCCTGAAGCTTTCTTT,CASSTGGPEAFF
13,TRBJ1-6,.,TRBV30,.,TGTGCCTGGAGTGGGACTTGGAATTCACCCCTCCACTTT,CAWSGTWNSPLHF
16,TRBJ2-6,once,TRBV6-5,.,TGTGCCAGCGGTTCGGGGATGGTAACTGGGGCCAACGTCCTGACTTTC,CASGSGMVTGANVLTF
15,TRBJ2-1,.,TRBV27,.,TGTGCCAGCAGTTTGGTTAGGGGAACGACTTATGAGCAGTTCTTC,CASSLVRGTTYEQFF
14,TRBJ2-3,.,TRBV14,TRBD2,TGTGCCAGCAGCCAAGAGGCGGGAGTTGATACGCAGTATTTT,CASSQEAGVDTQYF
16,TRBJ2-7,.,TRBV25-1,TRBD1,TGTGCCAGCAGTGCCGGAATGAGGACAGGGGGTCGCGAGCAGTACTTC,CASSAGMRTGGREQYF
15,TRBJ2-7,.,TRBV2,TRBD2,TGTGCCCCAGGGAGGATGGCGGGAGGCACCTACGAGCAGTACTTC,CAPGRMAGGTYEQYF
14,TRBJ1-3,few,TRBV9,.,TGTGCCAGCAGCGTCTCTAGCTCTGGAAACACCATATATTTT,CASSVSSSGNTIYF
14,TRBJ1-5,.,TRBV29-1,TRBD1,TGCAGCGTGCGAATACAGGGGCCTGATCAGCCCCAGCATTTT,CSVRIQGPDQPQHF
17,TRBJ2-7,.,TRBV24-1,.,TGTGCCACCAGCCGATGGACTCCATTCAAACGATCTTACGAGCAGTACTTC,CATSRWTPFKRSYEQYF
12,TRBJ1-1,.,TRBV12-3/TRBV12-4,TRBD1,TGTGCCAGCAGTTTAGGACAGGGGGAAGCTTTCTTT,CASSLGQGEAFF
13,TRBJ2-1,.,TRBV3-1/TRBV3-2,.,TGTGCCAGCAGCCAAGTCCGGGACTATGAGCAGTTCTTC,CASSQVRDYEQFF
13,TRBJ2-7,.,TRBV19,TRBD1,TGTGCCAGTAGCGGACAGGGGAACTACGAGCAGTACTTC,CASSGQGNYEQYF
14,TRBJ1-4,.,TRBV4-1,.,TGCGCCAGCAGCCAAGAGAGGACTAATGAAAAACTGTTTTTT,CASSQERTNEKLFF
17,TRBJ2-1,.,TRBV13,TRBD1,TGTGCCAGCAGCCCCCCCGCCACAGGGGGCCCCTACAATGAGCAGTTCTTC,CASSPPATGGPYNEQFF
16,TRBJ1-3,.,TRBV7-2,.,TGTGCCAGCAGCCTGGGACACGATAACTCTGGAAACACCATATATTTT,CASSLGHDNSGNTIYF
19,TRBJ2-1,.,TRBV7-9,TRBD2,TGTGCCAGCAGCCCCCGAATTAATAAGACTAGCGGGAGGCTCAATGAGCAGTTCTTC,CASSPRINKTSGRLNEQFF
13,TRBJ1-5,.,TRBV30,TRBD1,TGTGCCTGGGGGACAGGGTGGTTACAGCCCCAGCATTTT,CAWGTGWLQPQHF
14,TRBJ2-5,.,TRBV2,.,TGTGCCAGCAGTTTCACAGCTGGCGTCGAGACCCAGTACTTC,CASSFTAGVETQYF
15,TRBJ2-7,.,TRBV5-1,TRBD1,TGCGCCAGCAGAGAACCGGGACAGGGTTTCTACGAGCAGTACTTC,CASREPGQGFYEQYF
15,TRBJ1-5,.,TRBV5-1,TRBD1,TGCGCCAGCAGCGAGGGGGGACAGCCCTTTTCGCCCCAGCATTTT,CASSEGGQPFSPQHF
13,TRBJ2-1,.,TRBV20-1,.,TGCAGTGCAAGTACAAATAGCGGCAATGAGCAGTTCTTC,CSASTNSGNEQFF
14,TRBJ2-5,.,TRBV6-2/TRBV6-3,.,TGTGCCAGCAGTTACGCAGGCGGGGCCCGGACCCAGTACTTC,CASSYAGGARTQYF
18,TRBJ2-2,.,TRBV6-2/TRBV6-3,TRBD2,TGTGCCAGCAGCGGAGGAAAGGGGCGGGAGTTTGTTACCGGGGAGCTGTTTTTT,CASSGGKGREFVTGELFF
14,TRBJ1-6,.,TRBV2,TRBD1,TGTGCCAGCGGTAGGACAGGGGATAATTCACCCCTCCACTTT,CASGRTGDNSPLHF
18,TRBJ2-7,once,TRBV21-1,.,TGTGCCAGCAGCAAAGGATCGAGACAGGGGTGTTTTACCTACGAGCAGTACTTC,CASSKGSRQGCFTYEQYF
14,TRBJ2-1,.,TRBV13,.,TGTGCCAGCAGCCCTAGACCGGCCCACAATGAGCAGTTCTTC,CASSPRPAHNEQFF
14,TRBJ2-5,.,TRBV7-9,TRBD2,TGTGCCAGCAGGACTAGCGGAAACCAAGAGACCCAGTACTTC,CASRTSGNQETQYF
15,TRBJ2-3,.,TRBV7-3,TRBD2,TGTGCCAGCAGCTTAGCCCCTAGCGGAACAGATACGCAGTATTTT,CASSLAPSGTDTQYF
13,TRBJ2-2,.,TRBV19,.,TGTGCCAGTAGGGGGGCCGGAACCGGGGAGCTGTTTTTT,CASRGAGTGELFF
13,TRBJ2-7,once,TRBV14,.,TGTGCCAGCAGCCAAGGAGGTCTGCTCGAGCAGTACTTC,CASSQGGLLEQYF